This TCR beta chain was observed in a study of blood T cell repertoires in COVID-19. Study background: Collection of acute and convalescent COVID-19 samples took place in the United States, Italy and Spain.

The CDR3 length is 14 residues. V lost 4 bases and J lost 8, with 18 bases in between. Germline V CDR1 and CDR2: SQVTM, ANQGSEA. Using immunoSEQ multiplex PCR, the repertoire was profiled, and TCRdb retains in-frame clones only, with some absent. In the table there are tens of thousands of clones, roughly 93% of which are singletons. Sequenced: peripheral blood. The TCR comes from a human donor in a cohort sampled during active COVID-19. V is TRBV29-1 and J is TRBJ2-1; a weak D match, TRBD2 (5 bases). The CDR3 protein is CSVVPAGNGDEQFF. The CDR3 region has the DNA TGCAGCGTTGTCCCCGCCGGGAACGGGGATGAGCAGTTCTTC.